This is a list of T cell receptor beta chains from one sample in a study of T cells in Graves' hyperthyroidism and ophthalmopathy. One entry per CDR3 protein results from TCRdb running MiXCR on the multiplex PCR reads. The repertoire holds roughly 530,000 distinct CDR3 sequences, more than 15% seen once, with about 16% in the top ten. The sample taken for sequencing was blood. These TCRs come from a woman aged 18 to 35 with Graves' ophthalmopathy. Each CDR3 is given with its conserved first and last residue. A D gene is named only where the DNA matches it firmly. Part of the rows lack a size; the others show once, few, many or a class for expanded clones.

many	-	TRBV2	TRBJ2-3	CASSDIRPTDTQYF	TGTGCCAGCAGTGATATACGACCCACAGATACGCAGTATTTT
many	-	TRBV11-2	TRBJ1-2	CASSLGGYLPYGYTF	TGTGCCAGCAGCTTAGGCGGATACCTTCCCTATGGCTACACCTTC
-	TRBD2	TRBV9	TRBJ2-2	CASSVEGLAATGELFF	TGTGCCAGCAGCGTAGAAGGACTAGCAGCGACCGGGGAGCTGTTTTTT
few	-	TRBV25-1	TRBJ1-2	CASSDWDGYTF	TGTGCCAGCAGTGATTGGGATGGCTACACCTTC
-	TRBD2	TRBV27	TRBJ2-2	CASSFPSGGELFF	TGTGCCAGCAGTTTCCCTAGCGGCGGGGAGCTGTTTTTT
-	TRBD1	TRBV13	TRBJ2-2	CASSRGQANTGELFF	TGTGCCAGCAGCCGGGGACAGGCGAACACCGGGGAGCTGTTTTTT
few	TRBD1	TRBV4-1	TRBJ2-2	CASSQSGTGARIGELFF	TGCGCCAGCAGCCAAAGTGGGACAGGGGCGAGGATCGGGGAGCTGTTTTTT
-	TRBD2	TRBV29-1	TRBJ2-7	CSVEDPLAGGLYEQYF	TGCAGCGTTGAAGATCCCCTAGCGGGAGGGCTCTACGAGCAGTACTTC
few	TRBD1	TRBV12-3/TRBV12-4	TRBJ1-5	CASSPGGPSNQPQHF	TGTGCCAGCAGTCCAGGGGGCCCAAGCAATCAGCCCCAGCATTTT
many	-	TRBV5-1	TRBJ2-1	CASSSRSPYNEQFF	TGCGCCAGCAGCTCCAGATCCCCCTACAATGAGCAGTTCTTC
many	-	TRBV4-1	TRBJ1-1	CASSQDGAGSTEAFF	TGCGCCAGCAGCCAAGACGGTGCGGGAAGCACTGAAGCTTTCTTT
few	-	TRBV11-2	TRBJ2-1	CASSSGSGFYNEQFF	TGTGCCAGCAGCTCGGGTTCGGGGTTTTACAATGAGCAGTTCTTC
many	TRBD2	TRBV5-1	TRBJ2-3	CASSLTSGGGSTDTQYF	TGCGCCAGCAGCTTGACTAGCGGGGGGGGAAGCACAGATACGCAGTATTTT
many	-	TRBV20-1	TRBJ1-1	CSAALDTEAFF	TGCAGTGCTGCTCTGGACACTGAAGCTTTCTTT
few	TRBD2	TRBV20-1	TRBJ2-2	CSATRLAGGFTGELFF	TGCAGCGCGACAAGACTAGCGGGAGGATTCACCGGGGAGCTGTTTTTT
-	-	TRBV7-9	TRBJ2-1	CASSPTWSSYNEQFF	TGTGCCAGCAGCCCCACTTGGAGCTCCTACAATGAGCAGTTCTTC
-	-	TRBV2	TRBJ2-7	CASKLGRVKTYEQYF	TGTGCCAGCAAATTGGGACGGGTAAAAACCTACGAGCAGTACTTC
few	-	TRBV18	TRBJ1-5	CASSLYTSNQPQHF	TGTGCCAGCTCACTGTATACTAGCAATCAGCCCCAGCATTTT
-	TRBD1	TRBV4-1	TRBJ1-1	CASSHLPGGAAFF	TGCGCCAGCAGCCACTTACCAGGGGGAGCAGCTTTCTTT
few	-	TRBV27	TRBJ2-3	CASSPQPSTDTQYF	TGTGCCAGCAGTCCTCAACCAAGCACAGATACGCAGTATTTT
few	-	TRBV6-2/TRBV6-3	TRBJ1-1	CASGRGFTEAFF	TGTGCCAGCGGGCGGGGGTTCACTGAAGCTTTCTTT
many	-	TRBV28	TRBJ2-7	CASSFVMDSRGLEQYF	TGTGCCAGCAGTTTTGTAATGGACAGTCGAGGTTTAGAGCAGTACTTC
-	TRBD2	TRBV12-3/TRBV12-4	TRBJ2-7	CASSPRLAGEGEQYF	TGTGCCAGCAGTCCCAGACTAGCGGGAGAGGGAGAGCAGTACTTC
many	-	TRBV6-2/TRBV6-3	TRBJ2-2	CASSYSLTGPNTGELFF	TGTGCCAGCAGTTACAGTCTGACAGGTCCGAACACCGGGGAGCTGTTTTTT
many	TRBD1	TRBV18	TRBJ2-7	CASSRGQGGSYEQYF	TGTGCCAGCTCTCGTGGACAGGGTGGTTCCTACGAGCAGTACTTC
many	-	TRBV28	TRBJ1-4	CASSNNWGTNEKLFF	TGTGCCAGCAGCAATAATTGGGGGACTAATGAAAAACTGTTTTTT
few	-	TRBV12-3/TRBV12-4	TRBJ2-3	CASSPREGPTPPDTQYF	TGTGCCAGCAGCCCGAGAGAGGGACCAACCCCTCCAGATACGCAGTATTTT
many	-	TRBV28	TRBJ1-2	CASSDRPRGVGRHGYTF	TGTGCCAGCAGTGATCGACCTCGGGGTGTGGGACGGCATGGCTACACCTTC
many	TRBD1	TRBV15	TRBJ1-2	CATSRDEGAYDGYTF	TGTGCCACCAGCAGAGACGAGGGGGCATACGATGGCTACACCTTC
many	-	TRBV20-1	TRBJ2-1	CSAGAGWYNEQFF	TGCAGTGCTGGTGCGGGGTGGTACAATGAGCAGTTCTTC
many	-	TRBV30	TRBJ1-3	CAWSGKIRRLSGNTIYF	TGTGCCTGGAGTGGGAAGATCCGGAGGCTCTCTGGAAACACCATATATTTT
many	TRBD1	TRBV3-1	TRBJ1-6	CASSQGAGGSSPLHF	TGTGCCAGCAGCCAAGGGGCAGGGGGCTCTTCACCCCTCCACTTT
-	-	TRBV5-4	TRBJ2-6	CASSLWVAGANVLTF	TGTGCCAGCAGCCTTTGGGTGGCTGGGGCCAACGTCCTGACTTTC
many	-	TRBV12-3/TRBV12-4	TRBJ1-2	CASSNRGSGNYGYTF	TGTGCCAGCAGTAACCGGGGCTCAGGGAACTATGGCTACACCTTC
many	TRBD2	TRBV6-1	TRBJ2-1	CASGGGRAPEQFF	TGTGCCAGCGGAGGCGGGAGGGCCCCTGAGCAGTTCTTC
-	-	TRBV27	TRBJ2-1	CASSRQPANRNEQFF	TGTGCCAGTAGCCGACAGCCCGCGAATCGCAATGAGCAGTTCTTC
-	-	TRBV7-9	TRBJ2-1	CASIVGTGGAFSYNEQFF	TGTGCCAGCATCGTTGGGACGGGTGGGGCCTTCTCCTACAATGAGCAGTTCTTC
many	-	TRBV7-2	TRBJ2-3	CASSLHTDTQYF	TGTGCCAGCAGCTTGCACACAGATACGCAGTATTTT
-	TRBD1	TRBV4-3	TRBJ2-7	CASSHGQVPYEQYF	TGCGCCAGCAGCCACGGACAGGTGCCCTACGAGCAGTACTTC
many	-	TRBV27	TRBJ2-1	CASIPWSSGYYNEQFF	TGTGCCAGCATCCCTTGGTCCAGCGGCTACTACAATGAGCAGTTCTTC
many	-	TRBV2	TRBJ1-5	CASSEKGNQPQHF	TGTGCCAGCAGTGAGAAGGGCAATCAGCCCCAGCATTTT
-	TRBD2	TRBV29-1	TRBJ2-7	CSVVGGEHPYEQYF	TGCAGCGTTGTTGGGGGGGAGCACCCGTACGAGCAGTACTTC
many	TRBD1	TRBV6-2/TRBV6-3	TRBJ2-1	CASSHDPDRGLYNEQFF	TGTGCCAGCAGCCATGATCCGGACAGGGGGCTCTACAATGAGCAGTTCTTC
-	-	TRBV6-5	TRBJ2-7	CASSYTPEGSEQYF	TGTGCCAGCAGTTACACACCCGAGGGTAGCGAGCAGTACTTC
few	-	TRBV19	TRBJ2-7	CASSIRYEQYF	TGTGCCAGTAGTATTCGGTACGAGCAGTACTTC
-	-	TRBV29-1	TRBJ1-1	CSAGGRNTEAFF	TGCAGCGCCGGTGGAAGGAACACTGAAGCTTTCTTT
many	-	TRBV12-3/TRBV12-4	TRBJ2-7	CASSFRDRKKYEQYF	TGTGCCAGCAGTTTCCGAGACAGAAAGAAATACGAGCAGTACTTC
-	TRBD1	TRBV27	TRBJ1-2	CASSYLPGQGAEGYTF	TGTGCCAGCAGTTATTTACCGGGACAGGGGGCTGAAGGCTACACCTTC
few	-	TRBV6-5	TRBJ1-6	CASSYAGRQSSYNSPLHF	TGTGCCAGCAGTTACGCTGGACGCCAGAGCTCCTATAATTCACCCCTCCACTTT
-	-	TRBV20-1	TRBJ1-6	CSARDGGRGEGSPLHF	TGCAGTGCTAGAGATGGGGGGAGGGGGGAGGGTTCACCCCTCCACTTT
few	-	TRBV20-1	TRBJ2-1	CSSRSGEGNEQFF	TGCAGCTCTAGATCGGGAGAGGGGAATGAGCAGTTCTTC
many	TRBD2	TRBV29-1	TRBJ2-1	CSVEAGLAGGNEQFF	TGCAGCGTTGAAGCAGGTCTAGCGGGAGGCAATGAGCAGTTCTTC
many	-	TRBV2	TRBJ2-1	CASSWIKTEQFF	TGTGCCAGCAGCTGGATAAAAACGGAGCAGTTCTTC
few	TRBD2	TRBV9	TRBJ2-3	CASSVEGRGGTWTTQYF	TGTGCCAGCAGCGTAGAAGGGAGGGGAGGTACGTGGACGACGCAGTATTTT
many	TRBD1	TRBV12-3/TRBV12-4	TRBJ1-2	CASSLGTGTVGYTF	TGTGCCAGCAGTTTAGGGACAGGGACTGTAGGCTACACCTTC
many	TRBD2	TRBV7-3	TRBJ2-7	CASSPLGGRSEQYF	TGTGCCAGCAGCCCCCTGGGGGGGAGATCCGAGCAGTACTTC
many	-	TRBV7-9	TRBJ1-2	CASGQLLYYGYTF	TGTGCCAGCGGACAGTTACTTTACTATGGCTACACCTTC
many	TRBD1	TRBV7-2	TRBJ2-1	CASSPGQGIHNSYNEQFF	TGTGCCAGCAGCCCTGGACAGGGTATTCACAACTCCTACAATGAGCAGTTCTTC
few	-	TRBV25-1	TRBJ1-3	CASSEMGTSGNTIYF	TGTGCCAGCAGTGAAATGGGGACCTCTGGAAACACCATATATTTT